This TCR beta chain appears in the sequencing data of a study of cytomegalovirus exposure and HLA in healthy donors listed by TCRdb under 2017. Regarding the study in general: According to an earlier analysis of a few hundred of the donors, about 179 million T cells yielded 90 million to 140 million unique TCR beta sequences and roughly 280 Gb of sequence data. Approximately 330 gigabases of sequencing data and roughly 80 million unique TCR sequences made up an early release that covered approximately 650 HLA-typed donors. To predict cytomegalovirus infection status, the study brought together high-throughput TCR immunosequencing, statistical association of individual TCRs with disease status, and machine learning. Donor age, sex, ethnicity and CMV serostatus were collected together with the repertoire data. The study profiled the T cell repertoires of about 720 subjects by immunosequencing and related them to cytomegalovirus serostatus. To decide whether each TCR beta V gene segment behaved as functional or pseudogenic, an earlier analysis of 587 of the donors relied on high-throughput TCR beta sequencing. The study aimed to test whether signatures of past pathogen exposure could be identified by cataloging public T cell receptors. In a later analysis, previously published TCR beta repertoires from 600 to 850 donors were re-analyzed and high-resolution HLA genotyping was added so that TCR occurrence patterns could be studied. Rather than drawing on any new phenotypic data, the later analysis identified candidate immune exposures from TCR beta sequences and the way those sequences occurred across donors. Of the roughly 400 genotyped donors, over 65% fell in the genetic ancestry cluster associated with self-reported Caucasian donors. Along with the roughly 700-subject first cohort, a separate validation cohort of about 110 different subjects was used. Every repertoire in the discovery cohort had been generated on one and the same sequencing platform. Class I and class II HLA loci were covered by the typing at four-digit resolution. A later genetic analysis took genome-wide SNP genotypes for about three fifths of the 666 donors and used that subset as a discovery cohort. Across 300 to 500 genotyped donors of the cohort, an average of about 240,000 unique TCR beta nucleotide sequences per donor were sequenced, and approximately 17% of those sequences were non-productive. The number of typed donors differed by locus: about 629-630 for A, B, C, DRB1 and DQB1; 522 for DQA1; 606 for DPA1; and roughly 490 for DPB1. About five DR-DQ haplotypes were treated as single units for association and clustering because of strong linkage in the cohort.

Comment on this clone: It lacks a known antigen.

In total, over 600 healthy bone marrow donors made up the cohort. Cohort members were all nominally healthy when sampled, although unrecorded immune exposures were likely present. The donor tested CMV seronegative and was one of the 352 seronegative cohort members. A peripheral blood sample was collected from each donor, and TCR beta sequencing was performed on peripheral blood mononuclear cells. The Qiagen DNeasy Blood Extraction Kit was used to extract genomic DNA from the blood cell samples. Libraries were constructed by the immunoSEQ multiplex PCR assay. For the multiplex PCR, a mixture combining 60 forward primers for TCR Vbeta segments and 13 reverse primers for TCR Jbeta segments was used. The CDR3 region of rearranged TCR beta genes was amplified from genomic DNA with a multiplex PCR assay. The Illumina HiSeq System was used to sequence the amplified TCR beta libraries as 87-base-pair reads. Regarding the original processing steps: A later analysis tallied roughly 76 million unique TCR beta chains across the 600 to 700 repertoires, and roughly 11 million of those chains were shared by two or more donors. To remove PCR and sequencing errors, raw reads were error-corrected and collapsed into unique sequences using a nearest-neighbor algorithm that merged closely related sequences. To assign V, D and J gene segments, CDR3 sequences were aligned to IMGT reference sequences. For a sequence to be retained, a match of at least six nucleotides was required to both a V gene segment and a J gene segment. A rearrangement counted as productive if the CDR3 had no stop codons and remained in frame with V and J, and every other rearrangement counted as non-productive. Following IMGT convention, CDR3 was defined as the stretch from the second conserved V-encoded cysteine up to the conserved J-encoded phenylalanine. The earlier analysis of 500 to 650 of the donors excluded any sequence lacking an unambiguous match to a single V gene segment. An earlier analysis of roughly 590 of the donors called V segments functional above 56.7% productive rearrangements and segregating when the between-donor standard deviation exceeded 5%. A statistical classification framework was built for diagnosing cytomegalovirus status from the catalog of TCR beta chain sequences. In a later analysis, V and J genes were assigned by comparing TCR nucleotide sequences against IMGT/GENE-DB human TR gene sequences. Using the TCRdist pipeline, a later analysis assigned CDR3 sequences along with most-parsimonious VDJ recombination scenarios. A later analysis defined each TCR beta chain by its CDR3 amino acid sequence plus V-gene family, and excluded reads lacking a unique V-gene family. As a way to deal with suspected cross-contamination and a sequencing artifact, a later analysis dropped over 550 nucleotide sequences that were highly shared and had low generation probability. For each public chain, a later analysis derived a clonal expansion index from normalized ranks of inferred template counts within each repertoire. A later analysis computed generation probabilities with a VDJ recombination model fitted to out-of-frame rearrangements, and checked the results against IGoR. A later analysis scored TCR-TCR, TCR-HLA and TCR-CMV co-occurrence with hypergeometric tests, applying a repertoire-size bias correction to TCR pairs. In a later analysis, false discovery rates were estimated by permuting HLA or CMV assignments 20 times. In a later analysis, co-occurring TCRs were grouped using DBSCAN, with TCRdist sequence similarity added in when clustering inside HLA-allele-positive subsets. Co-occurrence clustering excluded repertoires with fewer than 30,000 or more than 120,000 public chains, plus five with anomalous nucleotide sharing. TCRdb re-hosts the immuneACCESS table, in-frame sequences only. Its copies lack some clones; in the studies checked, an unresolved V gene accounts for under half of them, and the cause for the rest is not known. V and J calls and clone size are copied from that table; D and trimming were computed from the DNA. The sample table records 100,000 to 150,000 clones. Together, the top ten hold over 0.8% of the sample.

Germline trimming amounts to 1 base on V and 2 bases on J, with 7 as the count of junction bases outside the gene matches. The CDR3 runs 16 amino acids, cysteine and phenylalanine included. Solely the CDR3 DNA is kept, with 48 bases framed from the first base. CDR1 and CDR2, looked up from the germline V gene, are SGHRS and YFSETQ. What the study reported, not specific to this receptor: A further reported finding was that TCR beta sequences accurately predicted the HLA-A and HLA-B alleles for most subjects in the first cohort. For the cohort, immune exposure information was limited to CMV serostatus. A later analysis found that most CMV-associated TCR beta chains appeared HLA-restricted, with HLA associations seemingly driven largely by CMV exposure. This cohort had only TCR beta chains sequenced, and the lack of alpha or paired-chain data limited which features could be detected. The study listed 164 TCR beta chains as associated with cytomegalovirus. Because the 87-base-pair reads could not distinguish some IMGT-functional V segments, including TRBV6-2 and TRBV6-3, those segments were excluded. Presence/absence analyses assumed roughly uniform sequencing depth across donors, an assumption that may not hold. Correlated functional status among segregating V segments might be attributable to linkage disequilibrium, but an unknown experimental factor could not be ruled out. A cluster of highly shared sequence variants was judged likely to be a technical artifact of the sequencing pipeline. Most TCR sequences were observed very rarely across donors, whereas some public TCRs were present in many individuals. An association between a missense DCLRE1C variant and V-gene and J-gene trimming of TCR beta chains was found in a later genetic analysis and replicated in an independent cohort. Specific HLA alleles were associated with 15,000 to 20,000 TCR beta sequences at a false discovery rate of 0.05 in a later analysis. In an earlier analysis of around 500 of the donors, most TCR beta V segments appeared in productive rearrangements about 90% or about 30% of the time, broadly matching IMGT annotations. Assigning TCR associations to individual alleles was difficult when HLA alleles, especially DR and DQ, strongly co-occurred. Because HLA typing was unavailable for some donors at each locus, only the typed subset was used in association tests. In a later analysis, TCR association rates were found to vary across HLA loci, with the most associated TCRs seen for DRB1 alleles and the fewest for HLA-C alleles. In a later analysis, HLA-associated TCR beta chains were found to be more clonally expanded and to have lower generation probabilities than equally common non-associated chains. Because counts were too low, some 17 rarely observed V segments, including chromosome 9 orphons, were left out of the earlier analysis of 500 to 650 of the donors. The authors suggested that the approach could potentially be generalized to other disease states and immunological phenotypes. A later analysis reported that several top co-occurrence clusters appeared linked to parvovirus B19, influenza, CMV and Epstein-Barr virus. The classifier was reported to diagnose cytomegalovirus status with high specificity and sensitivity in both the original and validation cohorts. Three of the identified cytomegalovirus-associated TCR beta chains were confirmed in vitro to be specific for cytomegalovirus antigens. Compared with the 666-donor mean, donors in an Asian-associated ancestry cluster had fewer N-insertions in productive TCRs, according to a later genetic analysis.

The sequenced sample consisted of PBMCs. The chain employs TRBV5-1 and TRBJ2-5; 8 central bases correspond to TRBD1. This receptor was obtained from a man aged 18 to 29 in good health and CMV-seronegative. The CDR3 region has the sequence CASSLMGQELQETQYF. The sequenced DNA is TGCGCCAGCAGCTTGATGGGACAGGAGCTACAAGAGACCCAGTACTTC.